This is a list of T cell receptor beta chains from one sample in a study of T cells after yellow fever vaccination. TCRdb redid the calling of the 5' RACE reads with MiXCR, one entry per CDR3 protein. The sample consists of around 100,000 distinct CDR3 sequences, 7% to 8.5% of them appearing once. Sequenced here: CD8+ T cells sorted from PBMCs, sampled 45 days after the yellow fever booster vaccination. The receptors originated from a man aged 25-45 years who received the YFV17D yellow fever vaccine. Each CDR3 is given with its conserved first and last residue. Fields, in order: CDR3 protein, CDR3 DNA, D gene, V gene, clone size, J gene. D genes are given only for firm matches. Clone size, where shown, is once, few, many, or a class for clones that have expanded.

CDR3 protein: CASSVNRDTDTQYF
CDR3 DNA: TGCGCCAGCAGCGTAAACCGGGACACAGATACGCAGTATTTT
D gene: -
V gene: TRBV5-1
clone size: many
J gene: TRBJ2-3

CDR3 protein: CASSDTYTEAFF
CDR3 DNA: TGTGCCAGCAGTGACACGTACACTGAAGCTTTCTTT
D gene: -
V gene: TRBV12-3/TRBV12-4
clone size: few
J gene: TRBJ1-1

CDR3 protein: CASSVGDRLKEQETQYF
CDR3 DNA: TGTGCCAGCAGTGTGGGGGACAGGCTTAAAGAACAAGAGACCCAGTACTTC
D gene: TRBD1
V gene: TRBV7-9
clone size: -
J gene: TRBJ2-5

CDR3 protein: CATSIPYREVYNEQFF
CDR3 DNA: TGTGCCACCAGTATACCTTACAGGGAAGTGTACAATGAGCAGTTCTTC
D gene: -
V gene: TRBV15
clone size: many
J gene: TRBJ2-1

CDR3 protein: CASSRGQGYEQYF
CDR3 DNA: TGTGCCAGCAGTAGGGGACAGGGTTACGAGCAGTACTTC
D gene: TRBD1
V gene: TRBV6-1
clone size: many
J gene: TRBJ2-7

CDR3 protein: CASSYSLPGSQETQYF
CDR3 DNA: TGTGCCAGCAGTTACTCCCTCCCCGGCTCCCAAGAGACCCAGTACTTC
D gene: -
V gene: TRBV6-2/TRBV6-3
clone size: many
J gene: TRBJ2-5

CDR3 protein: CSGGDSLYEQYF
CDR3 DNA: TGCAGCGGGGGGGACAGTCTTTACGAGCAGTACTTC
D gene: -
V gene: TRBV29-1
clone size: many
J gene: TRBJ2-7

CDR3 protein: CASSLSARTHTQYF
CDR3 DNA: TGTGCCAGCAGTTTATCGGCTAGAACTCATACGCAGTATTTT
D gene: -
V gene: TRBV12-3/TRBV12-4
clone size: many
J gene: TRBJ2-3

CDR3 protein: CASSYDGPRNEQFF
CDR3 DNA: TGTGCCAGCAGTTATGATGGCCCTCGGAATGAGCAGTTCTTC
D gene: -
V gene: TRBV6-5
clone size: many
J gene: TRBJ2-1

CDR3 protein: CASSQESVLLFSNQPQHF
CDR3 DNA: TGCGCCAGCAGCCAAGAATCAGTCCTACTTTTTAGCAATCAGCCCCAGCATTTT
D gene: -
V gene: TRBV4-3
clone size: -
J gene: TRBJ1-5

CDR3 protein: CASSSFWEQYF
CDR3 DNA: TGTGCCAGCAGTTCTTTCTGGGAGCAGTACTTC
D gene: -
V gene: TRBV27
clone size: many
J gene: TRBJ2-7

CDR3 protein: CASRAGGRDTQYF
CDR3 DNA: TGTGCCAGCAGAGCAGGGGGCAGGGATACGCAGTATTTT
D gene: TRBD1
V gene: TRBV14
clone size: few
J gene: TRBJ2-3

CDR3 protein: CASSTTDGNQPQHF
CDR3 DNA: TGTGCCAGCAGTACGACTGACGGAAATCAGCCCCAGCATTTT
D gene: -
V gene: TRBV7-9
clone size: -
J gene: TRBJ1-5

CDR3 protein: CTRSAGLAGGPPFYTQYF
CDR3 DNA: TGTACCCGCAGTGCGGGACTAGCGGGAGGACCACCTTTTTATACGCAGTATTTT
D gene: TRBD2
V gene: TRBV2
clone size: -
J gene: TRBJ2-3

CDR3 protein: CASSLIGGSETQYF
CDR3 DNA: TGTGCCAGCAGCTTAATAGGTGGTTCGGAGACCCAGTACTTC
D gene: -
V gene: TRBV7-2
clone size: -
J gene: TRBJ2-5

CDR3 protein: CASSQRQLGVDEQYF
CDR3 DNA: TGTGCCAGCAGTCAACGACAGTTAGGCGTCGACGAGCAGTACTTC
D gene: -
V gene: TRBV7-6
clone size: many
J gene: TRBJ2-7

CDR3 protein: CASSPAEQGIGNEQFF
CDR3 DNA: TGTGCCAGCAGCCCAGCGGAACAGGGGATTGGGAATGAGCAGTTCTTC
D gene: TRBD1
V gene: TRBV4-2
clone size: many
J gene: TRBJ2-1

CDR3 protein: CASFTGRSYNEQFF
CDR3 DNA: TGTGCCAGCTTCACGGGGCGCTCCTACAATGAGCAGTTCTTC
D gene: -
V gene: TRBV27
clone size: many
J gene: TRBJ2-1

CDR3 protein: CSVEFLQHTEAFF
CDR3 DNA: TGCAGCGTTGAATTTCTGCAGCACACTGAAGCTTTCTTT
D gene: -
V gene: TRBV29-1
clone size: many
J gene: TRBJ1-1

CDR3 protein: CATSSLGSQETQYF
CDR3 DNA: TGTGCCACCAGCAGCTTGGGTTCTCAAGAGACCCAGTACTTC
D gene: -
V gene: TRBV15
clone size: many
J gene: TRBJ2-5

CDR3 protein: CASSFGLAGPSYEQYF
CDR3 DNA: TGTGCCAGCAGCTTTGGGCTAGCGGGCCCGTCCTACGAGCAGTACTTC
D gene: TRBD2
V gene: TRBV7-2
clone size: many
J gene: TRBJ2-7

CDR3 protein: CASSPHPRGTGELFF
CDR3 DNA: TGTGCCAGCAGCCCACACCCCCGAGGGACCGGGGAGCTGTTTTTT
D gene: -
V gene: TRBV27
clone size: many
J gene: TRBJ2-2

CDR3 protein: CASSLAKGSNTGELFF
CDR3 DNA: TGCGCCAGCAGCTTGGCCAAGGGCAGCAACACCGGGGAGCTGTTTTTT
D gene: -
V gene: TRBV5-1
clone size: many
J gene: TRBJ2-2

CDR3 protein: CASRTDESTDTQYF
CDR3 DNA: TGTGCCAGCAGGACGGACGAGAGCACAGATACGCAGTATTTT
D gene: -
V gene: TRBV6-1
clone size: many
J gene: TRBJ2-3

CDR3 protein: CASSLLTSGRGEQYF
CDR3 DNA: TGTGCCAGCAGCTTGCTCACTAGCGGGAGAGGCGAGCAGTACTTC
D gene: TRBD2
V gene: TRBV5-6
clone size: few
J gene: TRBJ2-7

CDR3 protein: CSARDVRGGGNQPQHF
CDR3 DNA: TGCAGTGCTAGAGATGTAAGGGGAGGGGGCAATCAGCCCCAGCATTTT
D gene: -
V gene: TRBV20-1
clone size: -
J gene: TRBJ1-5

CDR3 protein: CSARDMINLTRQDNEQFF
CDR3 DNA: TGCAGTGCTAGAGACATGATAAACTTGACTAGACAGGACAATGAGCAGTTCTTC
D gene: -
V gene: TRBV20-1
clone size: -
J gene: TRBJ2-1

CDR3 protein: CASTPGEGGGNTIYF
CDR3 DNA: TGTGCCAGCACCCCGGGAGAGGGGGGTGGAAACACCATATATTTT
D gene: -
V gene: TRBV13
clone size: -
J gene: TRBJ1-3

CDR3 protein: CASSFSVGVNTEAFF
CDR3 DNA: TGTGCCAGCAGCTTCAGTGTGGGGGTGAACACTGAAGCTTTCTTT
D gene: -
V gene: TRBV7-9
clone size: many
J gene: TRBJ1-1

CDR3 protein: CASGLGLDGLDTQYF
CDR3 DNA: TGTGCTAGTGGTTTGGGTCTCGATGGTTTAGATACGCAGTATTTT
D gene: -
V gene: TRBV12-5
clone size: -
J gene: TRBJ2-3

CDR3 protein: CASSSLGLDTQYF
CDR3 DNA: TGTGCCAGCAGCTCACTAGGCCTAGATACGCAGTATTTT
D gene: -
V gene: TRBV7-6
clone size: many
J gene: TRBJ2-3

CDR3 protein: CASSPGQPSEPQHF
CDR3 DNA: TGTGCCAGCAGCCCGGGACAGCCAAGTGAGCCCCAGCATTTT
D gene: TRBD1
V gene: TRBV6-5
clone size: few
J gene: TRBJ1-5

CDR3 protein: CAISESSSANPYNEQFF
CDR3 DNA: TGTGCCATCAGTGAGTCATCTTCGGCCAACCCTTACAATGAGCAGTTCTTC
D gene: -
V gene: TRBV10-3
clone size: many
J gene: TRBJ2-1

CDR3 protein: CSVGQGNTEAFF
CDR3 DNA: TGCAGCGTTGGACAGGGAAATACTGAAGCTTTCTTT
D gene: TRBD1
V gene: TRBV29-1
clone size: many
J gene: TRBJ1-1

CDR3 protein: CSARRDSNYEQYF
CDR3 DNA: TGCAGTGCTAGAAGGGACAGTAACTACGAGCAGTACTTC
D gene: TRBD1
V gene: TRBV20-1
clone size: many
J gene: TRBJ2-7

CDR3 protein: CASSRLAASTDTQYF
CDR3 DNA: TGTGCCAGCAGTCGTCTAGCCGCTAGCACAGATACGCAGTATTTT
D gene: -
V gene: TRBV3-1
clone size: -
J gene: TRBJ2-3

CDR3 protein: CSARSPTGRLYAQYF
CDR3 DNA: TGCAGTGCTAGGTCTCCGACAGGGCGGCTTTATGCGCAGTATTTT
D gene: TRBD1
V gene: TRBV20-1
clone size: many
J gene: TRBJ2-3

CDR3 protein: CATLLYNEQFF
CDR3 DNA: TGTGCCACCCTGTTGTACAATGAGCAGTTCTTC
D gene: -
V gene: TRBV7-9
clone size: -
J gene: TRBJ2-1

CDR3 protein: CASSQLAGVSEQYF
CDR3 DNA: TGCGCCAGCAGCCAACTAGCGGGAGTCTCCGAGCAGTACTTC
D gene: TRBD2
V gene: TRBV4-1
clone size: -
J gene: TRBJ2-7

CDR3 protein: CAITRDREYNEQFF
CDR3 DNA: TGTGCCATCACCCGGGACAGGGAATACAATGAGCAGTTCTTC
D gene: TRBD1
V gene: TRBV10-3
clone size: many
J gene: TRBJ2-1

CDR3 protein: CASSAGIQETQYF
CDR3 DNA: TGCGCCAGCAGCGCCGGGATTCAAGAGACCCAGTACTTC
D gene: -
V gene: TRBV5-1
clone size: few
J gene: TRBJ2-5

CDR3 protein: CASSAPPGQGVENEQFF
CDR3 DNA: TGCGCCAGCAGCGCCCCGCCGGGACAGGGGGTTGAAAATGAGCAGTTCTTC
D gene: TRBD1
V gene: TRBV5-1
clone size: few
J gene: TRBJ2-1

CDR3 protein: CSARVVGGQGFYEQYF
CDR3 DNA: TGCAGTGCTAGAGTGGTCGGAGGACAGGGATTCTACGAGCAGTACTTC
D gene: TRBD1
V gene: TRBV20-1
clone size: many
J gene: TRBJ2-7

CDR3 protein: CASSLLAGGTDTQYF
CDR3 DNA: TGTGCCAGCAGTTTACTGGCCGGGGGCACAGATACGCAGTATTTT
D gene: -
V gene: TRBV27
clone size: many
J gene: TRBJ2-3

CDR3 protein: CASSLPPGLAAPYNEQFF
CDR3 DNA: TGTGCCAGCAGCTTACCTCCGGGACTAGCGGCTCCCTACAATGAGCAGTTCTTC
D gene: TRBD2
V gene: TRBV7-8
clone size: many
J gene: TRBJ2-1

CDR3 protein: CASSLVLGNTEAFF
CDR3 DNA: TGTGCCAGCAGCTTAGTTTTAGGGAACACTGAAGCTTTCTTT
D gene: -
V gene: TRBV7-9
clone size: -
J gene: TRBJ1-1

CDR3 protein: CASSQDPPGSSYNEQFF
CDR3 DNA: TGCGCCAGCAGCCAGGACCCCCCCGGGAGCTCCTACAATGAGCAGTTCTTC
D gene: -
V gene: TRBV5-1
clone size: many
J gene: TRBJ2-1

CDR3 protein: CASSLASEKLFF
CDR3 DNA: TGTGCCAGCAGTTTAGCGAGTGAAAAACTGTTTTTT
D gene: -
V gene: TRBV12-3/TRBV12-4
clone size: many
J gene: TRBJ1-4

CDR3 protein: CSARDLRGSPYEQYF
CDR3 DNA: TGCAGTGCTAGAGATCTGCGGGGCTCACCCTACGAGCAGTACTTC
D gene: -
V gene: TRBV20-1
clone size: many
J gene: TRBJ2-7

CDR3 protein: CASSPPGINYGYTF
CDR3 DNA: TGTGCCAGCAGCCCCCCGGGAATCAACTATGGCTACACCTTC
D gene: -
V gene: TRBV9
clone size: few
J gene: TRBJ1-2

CDR3 protein: CASSLVHPQETQYF
CDR3 DNA: TGTGCCAGCAGCTTAGTTCACCCCCAGGAGACCCAGTACTTC
D gene: -
V gene: TRBV11-2
clone size: many
J gene: TRBJ2-5

CDR3 protein: CATNAGGDYNEQFF
CDR3 DNA: TGTGCCACCAATGCGGGAGGGGACTACAATGAGCAGTTCTTC
D gene: TRBD2
V gene: TRBV24-1
clone size: many
J gene: TRBJ2-1

CDR3 protein: CASSEEFYNEQFF
CDR3 DNA: TGTGCCAGCAGTGAAGAGTTCTACAATGAGCAGTTCTTC
D gene: -
V gene: TRBV2
clone size: few
J gene: TRBJ2-1